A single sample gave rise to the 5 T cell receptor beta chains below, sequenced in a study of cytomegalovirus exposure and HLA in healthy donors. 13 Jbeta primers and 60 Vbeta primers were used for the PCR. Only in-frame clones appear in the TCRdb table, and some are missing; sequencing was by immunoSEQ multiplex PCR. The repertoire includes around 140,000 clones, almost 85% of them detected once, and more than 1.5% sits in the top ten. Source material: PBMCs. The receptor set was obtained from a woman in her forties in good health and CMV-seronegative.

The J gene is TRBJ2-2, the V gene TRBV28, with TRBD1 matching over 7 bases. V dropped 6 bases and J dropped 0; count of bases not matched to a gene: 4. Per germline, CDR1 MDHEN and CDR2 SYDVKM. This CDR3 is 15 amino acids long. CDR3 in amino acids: CASRHRGTNTGELFF. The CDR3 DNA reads TGTGCCAGCAGGCACAGGGGCACGAACACCGGGGAGCTGTTTTTT.

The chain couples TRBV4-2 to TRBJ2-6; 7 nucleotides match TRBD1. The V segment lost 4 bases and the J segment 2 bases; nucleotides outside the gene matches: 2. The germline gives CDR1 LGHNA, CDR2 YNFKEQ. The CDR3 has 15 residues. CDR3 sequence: CASSLGTAGANVLTF. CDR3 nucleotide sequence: TGTGCCAGCAGCCTAGGGACAGCTGGGGCCAACGTCCTGACTTTC.

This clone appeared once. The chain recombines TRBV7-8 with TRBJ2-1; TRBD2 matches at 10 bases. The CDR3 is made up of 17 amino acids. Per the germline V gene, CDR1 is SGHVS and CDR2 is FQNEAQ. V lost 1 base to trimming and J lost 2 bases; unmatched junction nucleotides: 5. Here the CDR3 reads CASSLVAGGRAYNEQFF. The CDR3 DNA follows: TGTGCCAGCAGCTTAGTAGCGGGGGGCAGGGCCTACAATGAGCAGTTCTTC.

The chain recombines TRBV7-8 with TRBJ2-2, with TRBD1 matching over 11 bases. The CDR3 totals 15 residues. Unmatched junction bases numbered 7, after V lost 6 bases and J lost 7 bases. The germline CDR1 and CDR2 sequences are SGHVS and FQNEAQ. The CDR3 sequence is CASSVGQGAYGELFF. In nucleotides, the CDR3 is TGTGCCAGCAGTGTTGGACAGGGGGCGTACGGGGAGCTGTTTTTT.

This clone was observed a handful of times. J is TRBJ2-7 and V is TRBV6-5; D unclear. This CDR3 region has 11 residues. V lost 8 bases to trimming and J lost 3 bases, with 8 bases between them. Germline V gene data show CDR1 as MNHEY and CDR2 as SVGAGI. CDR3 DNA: TGTGCCAGCGGTCGGAGCTACGAGCAGTACTTC. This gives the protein CASGRSYEQYF.